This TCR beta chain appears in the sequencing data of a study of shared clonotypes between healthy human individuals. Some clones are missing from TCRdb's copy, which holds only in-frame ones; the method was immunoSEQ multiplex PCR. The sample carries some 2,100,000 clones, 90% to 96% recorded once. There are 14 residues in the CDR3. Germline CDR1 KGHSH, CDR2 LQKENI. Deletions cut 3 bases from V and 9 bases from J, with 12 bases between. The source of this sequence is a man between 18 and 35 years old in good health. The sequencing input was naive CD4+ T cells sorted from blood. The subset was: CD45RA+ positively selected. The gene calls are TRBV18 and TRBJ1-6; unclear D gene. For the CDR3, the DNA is TGTGCCAGCTCACCCGGCCGCGTAGGTTCACCCCTCCACTTT. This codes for CASSPGRVGSPLHF.